Listed here are 22 T cell receptor beta chains from one sample, sequenced in a study of T cells in tuberculosis. Libraries were prepared by immunoSEQ multiplex PCR; TCRdb keeps only in-frame clonotypes and omits some of them. Of more than 35,000 clones in the sample, around 96% were seen once. Sequencing used PBMCs. The receptors were sampled from a donor aged 10-35 years with latent tuberculosis or without tuberculosis infection.

The chain uses TRBV7-9 and TRBJ1-4; D uncertain. The CDR3 consists of 16 residues. From germline, CDR1 is SEHNR and CDR2 FQNEAQ (reference sequence). V lost 1 base, J lost 4 bases, and 13 bases lay in between. The CDR3 loop is CASSLGRVQDNEKLFF. The CDR3 bases are TGTGCCAGCAGCTTAGGCCGAGTTCAGGATAATGAAAAACTGTTTTTT.

The chain recombines TRBV11-2 with TRBJ1-2; 8 bases are shared with TRBD1. Germline CDR1 SGHAT, CDR2 FQNNGV. After removal of 5 bases from V and 3 bases from J, the junction contained 5 bases not matched to a gene. The CDR3 is made up of 14 amino acids. This CDR3 is CASSHLDRDYGYTF. As DNA, the CDR3 is TGTGCCAGCAGCCATTTGGACAGGGACTATGGCTACACCTTC. Drawing the rest from reference TRBV11-2 and TRBJ1-2, the complete variable domain is EAGVAQSPRYKIIEKRQSVAFWCNPISGHATLYWYQQILGQGPKLLIQFQNNGVVDDSQLPKDRFSAERLKGVDSTLKIQPAKLEDSAVYLCASSHLDRDYGYTFGSGTRLTVV.

V and J are TRBV27 and TRBJ2-7, with 9 positions matching TRBD1. The germline V gene has CDR1 MNHEY and CDR2 SMNVEV (reference sequence). J was trimmed by 0 bases and V by 1 base; bases with no gene match: 7. CDR3 length: 17 amino acids. Written as DNA, the CDR3 is TGTGCCAGCAGTTTATTTCCGCCGGGACAGGGCTCCTACGAGCAGTACTTC. Translated: CASSLFPPGQGSYEQYF.

The chain has TRBV18 and TRBJ2-7; perhaps TRBD2 as D (5 bases). The V gene's germline CDR1 is KGHSH and CDR2 LQKENI. The V gene lost 4 bases and the J gene lost 4 bases, with 11 bases spanning the gap. This CDR3 region has 13 residues. CDR3 amino acids: CASSLGLLYEQYF. The CDR3 nucleotides read TGTGCCAGCTCACTCGGACTTCTATACGAGCAGTACTTC.

The rearrangement links TRBV30 to TRBJ1-2; 8 bases agree with TRBD1. The germline CDR1 and CDR2 sequences are GTSNPN and SVGIG (reference sequence). CDR3 length: 13 amino acids. J lost 6 bases, V lost 3 bases, and 6 bases had no gene match. The CDR3 DNA reads TGTGCCTGGAGCATGACAGGGGACCATGGCTACACCTTC. It specifies CAWSMTGDHGYTF.

The chain carries TRBV11-1 and TRBJ1-5, with 9 bases matching TRBD1. The CDR3 covers 16 residues. The J segment lost 4 bases and the V segment lost 2 bases, leaving 6 bases of the junction unmatched. Germline CDR1 is SGHAT and CDR2 is FQDESV (reference sequence). This CDR3 is CASSLKTDRGNQPQHF. CDR3 DNA: TGTGCCAGCAGCTTAAAAACGGACAGGGGAAATCAGCCCCAGCATTTT.

V is TRBV2 and J is TRBJ2-7, with 8 bases fitting TRBD1. This CDR3 has 19 amino acids. Trimming removed 6 bases from V and 0 bases from J; junction bases left unmatched: 19. Germline CDR1 is SNHLY and CDR2 is FYNNEI. The CDR3: CASSNLGRGQTTISYEQYF. The CDR3 coding sequence is TGTGCCAGCAGCAACCTAGGCAGGGGGCAAACAACAATCTCCTACGAGCAGTACTTC.

J is TRBJ2-5 and V is TRBV5-1; no definite D call. CDR3 size: 15 residues. V was trimmed by 0 bases and J by 3 bases, leaving 12 bases between them. In germline, CDR1 is SGHRS, CDR2 YFSETQ. For the CDR3, the DNA is TGCGCCAGCAGCTTGGTCACTCTGGGCGAAGAGACCCAGTACTTC. It is translated as CASSLVTLGEETQYF.

The chain is built from TRBV18 and TRBJ2-7, with 7 nucleotides matching TRBD2. The germline CDR1 and CDR2 sequences are KGHSH and LQKENI. This CDR3 comprises 18 residues. The V gene end was trimmed by 0 bases and the J gene end by 4 bases; junction bases not matched to a gene: 15. The CDR3 loop is CASSPPVTVREVRYEQYF. The CDR3 DNA reads TGTGCCAGCTCACCACCGGTAACGGTCCGGGAGGTGAGATACGAGCAGTACTTC.

The genes are TRBV5-4 and TRBJ1-5; no clear D. The V end was cut by 1 base, the J end by 4 bases, with 15 bases between. The CDR3 extends over 16 amino acids. In germline, CDR1 is SGHNT, CDR2 YYREEE (reference sequence). The CDR3 is CASSLFRDSGNQPQHF. The CDR3 DNA reads TGTGCCAGCAGCTTGTTTAGGGATTCGGGGAATCAGCCCCAGCATTTT.

This clone was counted a few times. V is TRBV5-1 and J is TRBJ1-2, with D possibly being TRBD1 (5 bases). Germline lookup yields CDR1 SGHRS and CDR2 YFSETQ. The CDR3 consists of 15 residues. V lost 2 bases to trimming and J lost 4 bases, with 15 bases between them. This CDR3 is CASSLSLGQLYGYTF. In nucleotides, the CDR3 is TGCGCCAGCAGCTTAAGTCTGGGGCAGCTCTATGGCTACACCTTC.

The rearrangement joins TRBV5-1 to TRBJ1-3; a possible D gene is TRBD1 (5 bases). Germline lookup yields CDR1 SGHRS and CDR2 YFSETQ. This CDR3 has 17 residues. V was clipped by 4 bases and J by 0 bases, with 17 bases between them. CDR3 residues: CASSEWGGDFSGNTIYF. CDR3 in DNA: TGCGCCAGCAGCGAGTGGGGAGGGGACTTCTCTGGAAACACCATATATTTT.

The V call is TRBV19, the J call TRBJ1-4, with D perhaps TRBD1 (6 bases). V dropped 5 bases and J dropped 8 bases, with 18 bases sitting between them. The CDR3 extends over 15 amino acids. Germline lookup yields CDR1 LNHDA and CDR2 SQIVND (reference sequence). CDR3 DNA: TGTGCCAGTAGTCCCAACAGGGACGGGCAAGAAAAACTGTTTTTT. It codes for CASSPNRDGQEKLFF.

The chain carries TRBV11-2 and TRBJ2-1; 8 bases align to TRBD2. Germline V gives CDR1 SGHAT, CDR2 FQNNGV. Germline trimming cut 5 bases from V and 4 bases from J; bases unmatched to any gene: 4. CDR3 length equals 14 residues. This chain's CDR3 is CASSAGGEYNEQFF. The CDR3 bases are TGTGCCAGCAGCGCCGGGGGGGAGTACAATGAGCAGTTCTTC.

The chain recombines TRBV11-3 with TRBJ2-3; 7 bases align to TRBD1. Germline lookup yields CDR1 SGHNT and CDR2 YENEEA. The J segment lost 2 bases and the V segment lost 3 bases, leaving 5 bases of the junction unmatched. This CDR3 region has 15 residues. The CDR3 nucleotides read TGTGCCAGCAGCTTGGGACAGACAGTCACAGATACGCAGTATTTT. It codes for CASSLGQTVTDTQYF.

The chain carries TRBV6-5 and TRBJ2-7; 8 nucleotides match TRBD2. CDR1 is MNHEY, CDR2 SVGAGI, per germline. V shed 8 bases and J 3 bases; nucleotides not matched to a gene: 12. This CDR3 is 15 amino acids long. The CDR3 protein is CASWTGGPVVYEQYF. CDR3 nucleotides: TGTGCCAGCTGGACGGGAGGGCCGGTGGTCTACGAGCAGTACTTC.

The chain uses TRBV5-6 and TRBJ2-1; weak D call: TRBD2 (6 bases). The CDR3 sequence is 17 residues long. V lost 4 bases to trimming and J lost 0 bases, with 17 bases between them. CDR1 and CDR2 (germline): SGHDT, YYEEEE. This CDR3 reads CASSPSLASSSYNEQFF. Written as DNA, the CDR3 is TGTGCCAGCAGCCCAAGCCTAGCGTCTAGCTCCTACAATGAGCAGTTCTTC.

In its sample, this clone was seen once. V and J are TRBV7-8 and TRBJ1-1, with 7 bases that match TRBD1. V lost 5 bases, J lost 3 bases, and 6 bases stayed unmatched. Germline V gene lookup returns CDR1 SGHVS and CDR2 FQNEAQ. The CDR3 covers 14 residues. The CDR3, as DNA: TGTGCCAGCAGCCCCCTACAGGGGTACACTGAAGCTTTCTTT. It is translated as CASSPLQGYTEAFF.

The V gene is TRBV6-1, the J gene TRBJ1-1; 9 bases map to TRBD1. V shed 7 bases and J 1 base; nucleotides not matched to a gene: 4. The germline CDR1 and CDR2 sequences are MNHNS and SASEGT. This CDR3 spans 14 amino acids. CDR3 DNA: TGTGCCAGCACGGACAGGGGACCGAACACTGAAGCTTTCTTT. Translating gives CASTDRGPNTEAFF.

The chain couples TRBV7-3 to TRBJ1-2; 7 bases map to TRBD1. The CDR3 runs to 13 residues. V shed 4 bases, J shed 8 bases, and the junction held 7 bases outside the gene matches. The germline gives CDR1 SGHTA, CDR2 FQGTGA. CDR3 DNA sequence: TGTGCCAGCAGCTCGACAGGGTTGGAAGGCTACACCTTC. Translating it yields CASSSTGLEGYTF.

The chain links TRBV5-1 to TRBJ2-1; 11 bases fit TRBD2. Trimming took 0 bases from V and 9 from J; bases not matched to a gene: 14. The germline V gene has CDR1 SGHRS and CDR2 YFSETQ. The CDR3 length is 18 residues. The CDR3 loop reads CASSLVGVLTSGIGEQFF. CDR3 DNA: TGCGCCAGCAGCTTGGTAGGAGTTTTGACTAGCGGGATTGGTGAGCAGTTCTTC. Together with reference TRBV5-1 and TRBJ2-1, the CDR3 gives the full variable domain: KAGVTQTPRYLIKTRGQQVTLSCSPISGHRSVSWYQQTPGQGLQFLFEYFSETQRNKGNFPGRFSGRQFSNSRSEMNVSTLELGDSALYLCASSLVGVLTSGIGEQFFGPGTRLTVL.

The rearrangement uses TRBV7-2 and TRBJ2-1; TRBD2 agrees at 7 bases. In germline, CDR1 is SGHTA, CDR2 FQGNSA. The V gene end was trimmed by 0 bases and the J gene end by 4 bases; junction bases not matched to a gene: 6. This CDR3 is 16 amino acids long. DNA for the CDR3: TGTGCCAGCAGCTTAGCGCGGCTAGCGGCTTACAATGAGCAGTTCTTC. Translating it yields CASSLARLAAYNEQFF.